The 18 T cell receptor beta chains below all came from one sample that was sequenced in a study of blood T cell repertoires in COVID-19. Profiled with immunoSEQ multiplex PCR; TCRdb holds only in-frame clones, not every one. Seen here are around 250,000 clones, around four fifths observed once, and the top ten hold about 2%. Sequenced material: peripheral blood. The receptors shown here come from a man aged 30-40 years who had recovered from COVID-19.

V and J are TRBV11-2 and TRBJ2-1, with 9 bases matching TRBD2. The V gene end was trimmed by 4 bases and the J gene end by 5 bases; junction bases not matched to a gene: 9. The germline V gene has CDR1 SGHAT and CDR2 FQNNGV. The CDR3 sequence is 16 residues long. In nucleotides, the CDR3 is TGTGCCAGCAGCTACAGCGGGGGGCGGAGGAACAATGAGCAGTTCTTC. Translation gives CASSYSGGRRNNEQFF. Using reference TRBV11-2 and TRBJ2-1 for the parts outside the CDR3, the full variable domain is EAGVAQSPRYKIIEKRQSVAFWCNPISGHATLYWYQQILGQGPKLLIQFQNNGVVDDSQLPKDRFSAERLKGVDSTLKIQPAKLEDSAVYLCASSYSGGRRNNEQFFGPGTRLTVL.

This chain links TRBV5-3 with TRBJ2-7; tentative D call: TRBD1 (6 bases). Being an ORF, TRBV5-3 has a function that is uncertain. This CDR3 has 17 residues. Trimming took off 4 bases at V and 2 bases at J, with 22 bases between the two ends. CDR3 coding DNA: TGTGCCAGAAGCGGACGGAACTGGGCAGGGGATACCTACGAGCAGTACTTC. Translation gives CARSGRNWAGDTYEQYF.

This rearrangement joins TRBV6-2 or TRBV6-3 to TRBJ1-2; 9 bases align to TRBD1. Germline CDR1 is MNHEY and CDR2 is SVGEGT. This CDR3 is built from 15 residues. With 1 base clipped from V and 6 bases from J, the junction kept 6 bases outside the gene matches. DNA of the CDR3: TGTGCCAGCAGTTACTGGGGACAGGGTTCCGATGGCTACACCTTC. It translates to CASSYWGQGSDGYTF.

V and J are TRBV19 and TRBJ1-2; D possibly corresponds to TRBD1 (6 bases). The germline V gene encodes CDR1 LNHDA and CDR2 SQIVND (reference sequence). There are 14 residues in the CDR3. The ends were cut back, 6 bases at V and 8 bases at J, with 19 bases in the middle. CDR3 loop: CASRTPQGRGGYTF. CDR3 in DNA: TGTGCCAGTAGGACGCCTCAGGGGAGAGGCGGCTACACCTTC.

This clone was detected a few times. The chain's CDR3 is CASRGANFANTGELFF. The CDR3 DNA sequence: TGTGCCAGCAGGGGGGCCAACTTTGCGAACACCGGGGAGCTGTTTTTT. This chain uses TRBV7-9 with TRBJ2-2; a weak D match, TRBD1 (6 bases). The V end lost 6 bases, the J end lost 0 bases, and 14 bases lay between the germline ends. This CDR3 is 16 amino acids long. CDR1 and CDR2 (germline): SEHNR, FQNEAQ (reference sequence).

The chain recombines TRBV28 with TRBJ1-1; D possibly corresponds to TRBD1 (6 bases). In germline, CDR1 is MDHEN, CDR2 SYDVKM. Deletions cut 5 bases from V and 5 bases from J, with 18 bases between. This CDR3 has 15 residues. DNA for the CDR3: TGTGCCAGCAGTATGGGGGGGGCGGGAAGGACTGAAGCTTTCTTT. It encodes CASSMGGAGRTEAFF.

This chain connects TRBV28 to TRBJ2-5; 8 bases agree with TRBD1. The ends lost 5 bases at V and 5 bases at J; junction bases unmatched: 7. Per germline, CDR1 MDHEN and CDR2 SYDVKM. CDR3 length equals 14 residues. The CDR3 bases are TGTGCCAGCAGTAAACAGGGGGGACGGGAGACCCAGTACTTC. Translation: CASSKQGGRETQYF.

This clone turned up a few times. CDR3 in DNA: TGTGCCAGCAGCCAAGATAGCTCATGGAGGGAGGTTTCGGTTCAGCCCCAGCATTTT. Translated: CASSQDSSWREVSVQPQHF. The gene calls are TRBV4-2 and TRBJ1-5; no clear D. The CDR3 runs to 19 residues. Trimming stripped 0 bases from V and 6 bases from J, with 24 bases between. Germline CDR1 reads LGHNA; CDR2 reads YNFKEQ.

V and J are TRBV28 and TRBJ2-3; a possible D gene is TRBD2 (7 bases). CDR1 is MDHEN and CDR2 is SYDVKM in the germline V gene. Trimming took 8 bases from V and 9 from J, leaving 21 bases between them. The CDR3 is made up of 14 amino acids. The chain's CDR3 is CASRGAGAVWTQYF. The CDR3 DNA is TGTGCCAGCCGAGGTGCGGGGGCGGTTTGGACGCAGTATTTT.

This sequence joins TRBV10-3 and TRBJ2-5; D may be TRBD1 (6 bases). Between the trimmed V and J ends, which lost 0 bases and 5 bases, there was a span of 13 bases. CDR3 length equals 15 residues. CDR1 and CDR2 from the germline V gene are ENHRY and SYGVKD. DNA for the CDR3: TGTGCCATCAGTGAGTCTTCCAGGGGTTTGGAGACCCAGTACTTC. Amino acid sequence: CAISESSRGLETQYF.

This chain joins TRBV5-6 and TRBJ2-1; TRBD1 aligns across 11 bases. The germline gives CDR1 SGHDT, CDR2 YYEEEE. V lost 4 bases, J lost 2 bases, and 14 bases stayed unmatched. This CDR3 is built from 19 residues. The CDR3 DNA is TGTGCCAGCAGCGGAGGACAGGGGGCGCTTGGATCACCCTACAATGAGCAGTTCTTC. It is translated as CASSGGQGALGSPYNEQFF.

The chain is built from TRBV19 and TRBJ1-1, with a possible D match to TRBD1 (6 bases). Germline-derived CDR1 and CDR2 are LNHDA and SQIVND (reference sequence). Trimming removed 0 bases at V and 5 bases at J, with 19 bases between. The CDR3 has 17 residues. The CDR3 sequence is CASSIDREGVVWTEAFF. CDR3 DNA sequence: TGTGCCAGTAGTATAGATCGGGAGGGGGTGGTTTGGACTGAAGCTTTCTTT.

The chain recombines TRBV15 with TRBJ2-7; tentatively, D is TRBD1 (6 bases). This CDR3 comprises 14 residues. Germline-derived CDR1 and CDR2 are LNHNV and YYDKDF (reference sequence). Trimming removed 1 base from V and 1 base from J, with 8 bases in between. CDR3 sequence: CATSRVQGSYEQYF. For the CDR3, the DNA is TGTGCCACCAGCAGAGTTCAGGGGTCCTACGAGCAGTACTTC.

J is TRBJ1-2 and V is TRBV28; perhaps TRBD1 as D (6 bases). Trimming pared 9 bases from V and 1 base from J, leaving 15 bases between. The CDR3 runs to 14 residues. Germline CDR1 and CDR2: MDHEN and SYDVKM. This CDR3 is CASKRTELNYGYTF. In nucleotides, the CDR3 is TGTGCCAGTAAACGGACAGAACTTAACTATGGCTACACCTTC.

V usage is TRBV4-1 and J usage is TRBJ2-1, with D maybe TRBD1 (6 bases). CDR3 length equals 16 residues. Germline V gene sequence: CDR1 MGHRA, CDR2 YSYEKL. Trimming took off 1 base at V and 3 bases at J, with 13 bases between the two ends. This chain's CDR3 is CASSQGRQTGYNEQFF. CDR3 coding DNA: TGCGCCAGCAGCCAAGGGAGGCAGACAGGCTACAATGAGCAGTTCTTC.

This clone has more than one count but fewer than ten. This rearrangement joins TRBV14 to TRBJ2-1; a possible D gene is TRBD1 (6 bases). Deletions cut 4 bases from V and 5 bases from J, with 9 bases between. In germline, CDR1 is SGHDN, CDR2 FVKESK. CDR3 size: 13 residues. As DNA, the CDR3 is TGTGCCAGCAGCCTTGGACAGCACAATGAGCAGTTCTTC. Translation gives CASSLGQHNEQFF.

The V call is TRBV6-5, the J call TRBJ2-3, with TRBD2 matching over 7 bases. V lost 2 bases and J lost 2; bases outside the gene matches: 4. The CDR3 consists of 15 residues. CDR1 and CDR2 from the germline V gene are MNHEY and SVGAGI. The CDR3 sequence is CASSYLAEHTDTQYF. CDR3 bases: TGTGCCAGCAGTTACCTAGCGGAGCACACAGATACGCAGTATTTT.

This CDR3 is CASSQEGRWDTEAFF. In DNA, the CDR3 is TGTGCCAGCAGCCAAGAGGGCAGGTGGGACACTGAAGCTTTCTTT. J is TRBJ1-1 and V is TRBV4-2, with no clear D. V was shortened by 0 bases and J by 3 bases, with 11 bases between the two germline ends. Germline CDR1 and CDR2: LGHNA and YNFKEQ. The CDR3 covers 15 residues.